Below are 31 T cell receptor beta chains sequenced from a single sample in a study of blood T cells in healthy people across ages. A second about 6 to 11 cycle PCR used barcoded and J-beta primers. TCRdb called the 5' RACE reads again in MiXCR, with one record for every CDR3 protein. The sample lists around 2 million distinct CDR3 sequences, roughly 43% occurring once. The sequenced material came from blood. All receptors derive from a human donor in good health.

This clonotype was detected ten times or more. This chain links TRBV7-9 with TRBJ2-4; TRBD1 matches 7 bases. The J call may be wrong; the DNA end is better matched by TRBJ2-7. Germline values: CDR1 SEHNR, CDR2 FQNEAQ (reference sequence). This CDR3 has 14 residues. CDR3 region: CASSLSGTDYEQYF. For the CDR3, the DNA is TGTGCCAGCAGCTTATCCGGGACAGACTACGAGCAGTACTTC.

Concerning this clonotype: No DNA is shown, since the ends of the CDR3 on it are uncertain; the CDR3 is the one TCRdb lists. The V call is TRBV20-1, the J call TRBJ1-2; the table gives TRBD1 as D, unverified against the DNA. Germline CDR1 DFQATT, CDR2 SNEGSKA (reference sequence). The CDR3 sequence runs 24 residues, both termini included. The CDR3 reads CSASPLGDSLSEQYFGQATYGYTF.

This clonotype was seen more than once but under ten times. This may come from a read error, since a much larger clone is one base off. The chain has TRBV7-6 and TRBJ1-1; TRBD1 might be the D (5 bases). Per the germline V gene, CDR1 is SGHVS and CDR2 is FNYEAQ. This CDR3 has 14 amino acids. Here the CDR3 DNA reads TGTGCCTGCAGCTTACACACAGGGAACACTGAAGCTTTCTTT. Its protein product is CACSLHTGNTEAFF.

The chain combines TRBV5-1 with TRBJ2-6; no clear D. In germline, CDR1 is SGHRS, CDR2 YFSETQ. V lost 2 bases and J lost 4, with 10 bases in between. The CDR3 totals 15 residues. CDR3 in amino acids: CASSFDPWGANVLTF. The CDR3 DNA follows: TGCGCCAGCAGCTTTGACCCCTGGGGGGCCAACGTCCTGACTTTC.

This clonotype was seen a few times. The chain recombines TRBV13 with TRBJ2-4, with D possibly matching TRBD1 (5 bases). CDR1 PRHDT and CDR2 FYEKMQ come from the germline V gene (reference sequence). The ends were cut back, 2 bases at V and 7 bases at J, with 18 bases in the middle. There are 16 residues in the CDR3. In nucleotides, the CDR3 is TGTGCCAGCAGCTTAAGGGGAAAAGGGGCTAATAACATTCAGTACTTC. It specifies CASSLRGKGANNIQYF.

In its sample, this clonotype was seen a few times. This rearrangement joins TRBV7-8 to TRBJ2-5; D unresolved. CDR3 length: 14 residues. Germline V gene sequence: CDR1 SGHVS, CDR2 FQNEAQ. Trimming left V 5 bases short and J 1 base short, with 11 bases between. CDR3 loop: CASSKRAVQETQYF. The DNA of the CDR3 is TGTGCCAGCAGCAAAAGGGCAGTCCAAGAGACCCAGTACTTC.

There are a few counts of this clonotype. The gene calls are TRBV7-6 and TRBJ2-7; D perhaps matches TRBD1 (6 bases). Germline CDR1 is SGHVS and CDR2 is FNYEAQ. The CDR3 extends over 16 amino acids. The V end was cut by 1 base, the J end by 3 bases, with 16 bases between. CDR3 in amino acids: CASSLGPGTQGYEQYF. Here the CDR3 DNA reads TGTGCCAGCAGCTTAGGGCCCGGGACACAGGGCTACGAGCAGTACTTC.

This clonotype has only one observation. The chain recombines TRBV9 with TRBJ2-3; possibly TRBD2 for D (5 bases). Per the germline V gene, CDR1 is SGDLS and CDR2 is YYNGEE. The length of the CDR3 is 16 residues. V lost 4 bases and J lost 4, with 19 bases in between. CDR3 sequence: CASSIAWTVGADTQYF. CDR3 bases: TGTGCCAGCAGCATAGCATGGACTGTAGGCGCAGATACGCAGTATTTT.

The chain is built from TRBV20-1 and TRBJ2-7, with D unclear. Germline V gives CDR1 DFQATT, CDR2 SNEGSKA (reference sequence). V shed 6 bases and J shed 0 bases, with 9 bases lying between them. The CDR3 covers 12 residues. The CDR3 is CSAAPFSYEQYF. The CDR3 region has the DNA TGCAGTGCGGCTCCGTTCTCCTACGAGCAGTACTTC.

This clonotype has at least ten counts. The V gene is TRBV13, the J gene TRBJ2-7, with 8 bases that match TRBD1. This CDR3 has 13 residues. CDR1 and CDR2 from the germline V gene are PRHDT and FYEKMQ (reference sequence). J lost 3 bases, V lost 3 bases, and 1 base had no gene match. CDR3 region: CASSFDRGYEQYF. For the CDR3, the DNA is TGTGCCAGCAGCTTCGACAGGGGCTACGAGCAGTACTTC. Supplemented by reference TRBV13 and TRBJ2-7, the full variable domain reads AAGVIQSPRHLIKEKRETATLKCYPIPRHDTVYWYQQGPGQDPQFLISFYEKMQSDKGSIPDRFSAQQFSDYHSELNMSSLELGDSALYFCASSFDRGYEQYFGPGTRLTVT.

For the CDR3, the DNA is TGTGCCAGCAGCTTCTACACTGGACGGCCTATCTATGGCTACACCTTC. Protein: CASSFYTGRPIYGYTF. The chain joins TRBV7-2 to TRBJ1-2; unclear D gene. CDR3 size: 16 residues. CDR1 and CDR2 from the germline V gene are SGHTA and FQGNSA. Trimming pared 3 bases from V and 4 bases from J, leaving 18 bases between.

The V and J genes are TRBV3-1 and TRBJ2-4, with a weak D call TRBD1 (6 bases). Gene TRBJ2-7 matches the end of the DNA better, so the J call may be wrong. The CDR3 has 14 residues. Germline assignment: CDR1 LGHDT and CDR2 YNNKEL (reference sequence). The CDR3: CASSLSREGGEQYF. The CDR3 DNA follows: TGTGCCAGCAGCCTCAGTAGGGAAGGGGGCGAGCAGTACTTC.

The chain joins TRBV28 to TRBJ2-1; D unresolved. The CDR3 length is 14 residues. From germline, CDR1 is MDHEN and CDR2 SYDVKM. V lost 7 bases and J 6 bases, leaving 16 bases between the germline ends. DNA of the CDR3: TGTGCCAGCACCATTAGGAGCTGGAGCAATGAGCAGTTCTTC. Its protein is CASTIRSWSNEQFF. Drawing the rest from reference TRBV28 and TRBJ2-1, the complete variable domain is DVKVTQSSRYLVKRTGEKVFLECVQDMDHENMFWYRQDPGLGLRLIYFSYDVKMKEKGDIPEGYSVSREKKERFSLILESASTNQTSMYLCASTIRSWSNEQFFGPGTRLTVL.

This clonotype was found a few times. The rearrangement links TRBV5-1 to TRBJ2-3; 10 bases are a match to TRBD2. The V segment lost 4 bases and the J segment 0 bases; nucleotides outside the gene matches: 5. The CDR3 has 16 residues. CDR1 and CDR2 from the germline V gene are SGHRS and YFSETQ. The CDR3 loop is CASSRPSGGSTDTQYF. The DNA for the CDR3 is TGCGCCAGCAGCCGGCCTAGCGGGGGAAGCACAGATACGCAGTATTTT.

This clonotype was recorded once. One base away lies a much larger clone, so this may be a sequencing read error. V and J are TRBV7-9 and TRBJ2-2; D unresolved. Trimming removed 1 base at V and 6 bases at J, with 6 bases between. This CDR3 is 13 amino acids long. Germline lookup yields CDR1 SEHNR and CDR2 FQNEAQ (reference sequence). The CDR3 sequence is CASSLGVSGELFF. DNA of the CDR3: TGTGCCAGCAGCTTAGGGGTGTCCGGGGAGCTGTTTTTT.

This clonotype was observed a few times. The chain carries TRBV7-9 and TRBJ1-2; 11 nucleotides align to TRBD1. Germline assignment: CDR1 SEHNR and CDR2 FQNEAQ (reference sequence). After removal of 5 bases from V and 7 bases from J, the junction contained 9 bases not matched to a gene. The CDR3 is 15 amino acids. CDR3 sequence reads: CASSPKTDRGPGYTF. The CDR3 DNA reads as TGTGCCAGCAGCCCAAAGACGGACAGGGGGCCTGGCTACACCTTC.

This CDR3 reads CAINREPRGTNTGELFF. The CDR3 nucleotides are TGTGCCATCAATCGGGAGCCGCGGGGTACGAACACCGGGGAGCTGTTTTTT. The J gene is TRBJ2-2, the V gene TRBV10-3, with a tentative D call TRBD2 (6 bases). The CDR3 covers 17 residues. Between the trimmed V and J ends, which lost 7 bases and 0 bases, there was a span of 18 bases. Germline CDR1 and CDR2: ENHRY and SYGVKD.

The chain couples TRBV20-1 to TRBJ1-5, with 9 nucleotides matching TRBD1. This CDR3 region has 12 residues. Germline CDR1 is DFQATT and CDR2 is SNEGSKA (reference sequence). The V gene end was trimmed by 7 bases and the J gene end by 5 bases; junction bases not matched to a gene: 3. CDR3 nucleotide sequence: TGCAGTGTACAGGGGGCTGATCAGCCCCAGCATTTT. Its protein product is CSVQGADQPQHF.

This chain links TRBV20-1 with TRBJ2-3, with TRBD2 identical over 12 bases. The germline CDR1 and CDR2 sequences are DFQATT and SNEGSKA (reference sequence). The V gene end was trimmed by 5 bases and the J gene end by 2 bases; junction bases not matched to a gene: 8. The CDR3 contains 16 residues. In nucleotides, the CDR3 is TGCAGTGCTGGTAGACTAGCGGGGGCCTACACAGATACGCAGTATTTT. Its protein product is CSAGRLAGAYTDTQYF.

This sequence joins TRBV27 and TRBJ2-7; 8 positions agree with TRBD1. The V and J ends lost 6 bases and 1 base, in that order; junction bases with no gene match: 14. The CDR3 spans 17 residues. CDR1 and CDR2 from the germline V gene are MNHEY and SMNVEV (reference sequence). The chain's CDR3 is CASSPSMGDRLSYEQYF. Written as DNA, the CDR3 is TGTGCCAGCAGCCCATCGATGGGGGACAGGTTATCCTACGAGCAGTACTTC.

This clonotype has just a few counts. The rearrangement links TRBV12-3 or TRBV12-4 to TRBJ2-4; tentative D call: TRBD2 (5 bases). The J call may be wrong; the DNA end is better matched by TRBJ2-7. The CDR3 loop spans 14 amino acids. CDR3 coding DNA: TGTGCCAGCAGTCCCCGGACTTTCTTCTACGAGCAGTACTTC. This encodes CASSPRTFFYEQYF.

This clonotype was detected only a few times. This sequence joins TRBV15 and TRBJ2-7, with D hard to call. The germline V gene encodes CDR1 LNHNV and CDR2 YYDKDF (reference sequence). Trimming left V 0 bases short and J 1 base short, with 13 bases between. The CDR3 loop spans 16 amino acids. CDR3 protein: CATSRDTRTESYEQYF. CDR3 sequence (DNA): TGTGCCACCAGCAGAGACACAAGGACGGAATCCTACGAGCAGTACTTC.

This clonotype turned up a few times. The CDR3 nucleotides are TGCAGCGTTGGGGACATCGGAAACACCATATATTTT. Translated: CSVGDIGNTIYF. The chain couples TRBV29-1 to TRBJ1-3, with D perhaps TRBD1 (6 bases). V lost 4 bases and J 4 bases, leaving 8 bases between the germline ends. CDR3 size: 12 residues. Germline CDR1 reads SQVTM; CDR2 reads ANQGSEA.

This clonotype was seen a handful of times. V and J are TRBV10-3 and TRBJ1-1; a possible D gene is TRBD1 (5 bases). The CDR3 runs 14 residues. Germline V CDR1 and CDR2: ENHRY, SYGVKD. With 0 bases removed from V and 3 bases from J, the gap between germline ends came to 8 bases. In nucleotides, the CDR3 is TGTGCCATCAGTGAGTCGGGGGGTTACACTGAAGCTTTCTTT. Protein sequence: CAISESGGYTEAFF.

A note on this clonotype: A read error may produce the germline difference seen at one junction end. V usage is TRBV7-6 and J usage is TRBJ2-7, with 15 bases matching TRBD2. The J call may be in error: the DNA end matches TRBJ2-5 better. The CDR3 is 16 amino acids. Germline V gene sequence: CDR1 SGHVS, CDR2 FNYEAQ. CDR3 sequence (DNA): TGTGCCGGCAGCCGTGGGACTAGCGGGGGGACAGAGACCCAGTACTTC. Translating it yields CAGSRGTSGGTETQYF.

This clonotype was recorded at least ten times. The J gene is TRBJ1-2, the V gene TRBV5-1; D call uncertain. Germline V gene sequence: CDR1 SGHRS, CDR2 YFSETQ. V lost 0 bases and J lost 5, with 8 bases in between. This CDR3 is 13 amino acids long. In DNA, the CDR3 is TGCGCCAGCAGCTTGGTGGGAGAATATGGCTACACCTTC. As protein: CASSLVGEYGYTF.

This chain joins TRBV7-2 and TRBJ2-7; D is unclear. Trimming removed 1 base from V and 6 bases from J, with 10 bases in between. Germline loops: CDR1 SGHTA, CDR2 FQGNSA. This CDR3 spans 13 amino acids. In nucleotides, the CDR3 is TGTGCCAGCAGCTTAGTTCCGCTAGGCGAGCAGTACTTC. It encodes CASSLVPLGEQYF.

This chain uses TRBV27 with TRBJ2-1, with a possible D match to TRBD1 (8 bases). The CDR3 totals 14 residues. V shed 4 bases and J shed 8 bases, with 15 bases lying between them. Germline-derived CDR1 and CDR2 are MNHEY and SMNVEV (reference sequence). CDR3: CASSYRGGYDEQFF. For the CDR3, the DNA is TGTGCCAGCAGTTACAGGGGGGGATACGATGAGCAGTTCTTC.

V and J are TRBV7-9 and TRBJ1-2, with 7 nucleotides matching TRBD1. This CDR3 comprises 13 residues. With 5 bases clipped from V and 10 bases from J, the junction kept 10 bases outside the gene matches. Per germline, CDR1 SEHNR and CDR2 FQNEAQ (reference sequence). CDR3 DNA sequence: TGTGCCAGCAGCGGGACAGCACATCACCCCTACACCTTC. This encodes CASSGTAHHPYTF. The full variable domain, in which reference TRBV7-9 and TRBJ1-2 provide the parts outside the CDR3, is DTGVSQNPRHKITKRGQNVTFRCDPISEHNRLYWYRQTLGQGPEFLTYFQNEAQLEKSRLLSDRFSAERPKGSFSTLEIQRTEQGDSAMYLCASSGTAHHPYTFGSGTRLTVV.

This clonotype was counted a few times. The rearrangement joins TRBV24-1 to TRBJ2-7; D is unresolved. The germline V and J ends were trimmed by 3 bases and 2 bases, with 7 bases remaining between them. CDR3 length: 13 amino acids. Germline CDR1 is KGHDR and CDR2 is SFDVKD. CDR3 protein: CATSDPPTYEQYF. DNA for the CDR3: TGTGCCACCAGTGATCCCCCTACCTACGAGCAGTACTTC.

At least ten counts were recorded for this clonotype. The V and J genes are TRBV5-5 and TRBJ2-7, with D unclear. The CDR3 loop spans 12 amino acids. The germline V and J ends were trimmed by 4 bases and 7 bases, with 12 bases remaining between them. Germline V gene lookup returns CDR1 SGHKS and CDR2 YYEKEE (reference sequence). CDR3 sequence: CASSLTAWEQYF. CDR3 DNA: TGTGCCAGCAGCCTGACGGCATGGGAGCAGTACTTC.